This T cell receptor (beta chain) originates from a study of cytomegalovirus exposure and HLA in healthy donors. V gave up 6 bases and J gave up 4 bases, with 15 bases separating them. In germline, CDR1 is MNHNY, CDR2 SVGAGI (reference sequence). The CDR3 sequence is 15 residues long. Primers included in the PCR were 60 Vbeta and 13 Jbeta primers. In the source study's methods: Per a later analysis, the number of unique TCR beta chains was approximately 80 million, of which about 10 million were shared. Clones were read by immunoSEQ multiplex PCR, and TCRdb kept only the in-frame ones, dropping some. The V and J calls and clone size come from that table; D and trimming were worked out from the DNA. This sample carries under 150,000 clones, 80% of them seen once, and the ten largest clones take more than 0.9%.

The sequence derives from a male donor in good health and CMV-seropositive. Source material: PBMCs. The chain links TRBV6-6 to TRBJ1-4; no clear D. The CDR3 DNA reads TGTGCCAGCAGGTCCGGAGGGCGGATTAATGAAAAACTGTTTTTT. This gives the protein CASRSGGRINEKLFF.